The T cell receptor beta chain under discussion was sequenced for a study of blood T cell repertoires in COVID-19. Study details: COVID-19 samples from acute and convalescent phases originated in the United States, Italy and Spain. In each case, the material was cDNA or gDNA derived from T cells, B-cell-depleted T cells, or PBMCs.

The CDR3 runs to 13 residues. V was trimmed by 2 bases and J by 2 bases, leaving 7 bases between them. The germline V gene encodes CDR1 SGHDT and CDR2 YYEEEE. Study processing details: Using reference gene primer amplification, nucleated cell counts were estimated. Only in-frame clones appear in the TCRdb table, and some are missing; sequencing was by immunoSEQ multiplex PCR. V and J calls and clone size come straight from that table; D and trimming were deduced from the DNA. This repertoire shows 87,000 or so clones, around four fifths found once; its top ten account for roughly 2.2%. This TCR derives from a woman in her 70s with acute or convalescent COVID-19. The V and J genes are TRBV5-6 and TRBJ1-1; D might be TRBD1 (5 bases). The sequenced material came from peripheral blood. The CDR3 protein is CASSLQANTEAFF. For the CDR3, the DNA is TGTGCCAGCAGCTTACAGGCAAACACTGAAGCTTTCTTT.